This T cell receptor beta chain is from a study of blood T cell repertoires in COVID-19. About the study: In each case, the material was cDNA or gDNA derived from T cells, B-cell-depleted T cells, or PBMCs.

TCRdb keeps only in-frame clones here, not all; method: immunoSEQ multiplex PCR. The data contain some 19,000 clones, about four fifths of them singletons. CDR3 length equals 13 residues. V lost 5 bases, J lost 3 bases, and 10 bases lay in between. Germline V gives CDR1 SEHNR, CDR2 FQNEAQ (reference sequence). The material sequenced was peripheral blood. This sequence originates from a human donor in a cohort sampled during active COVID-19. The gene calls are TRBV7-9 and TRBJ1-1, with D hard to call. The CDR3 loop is CASSLTGYTEAFF. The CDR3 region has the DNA TGTGCCAGCAGCCTGACTGGATACACTGAAGCTTTCTTT.